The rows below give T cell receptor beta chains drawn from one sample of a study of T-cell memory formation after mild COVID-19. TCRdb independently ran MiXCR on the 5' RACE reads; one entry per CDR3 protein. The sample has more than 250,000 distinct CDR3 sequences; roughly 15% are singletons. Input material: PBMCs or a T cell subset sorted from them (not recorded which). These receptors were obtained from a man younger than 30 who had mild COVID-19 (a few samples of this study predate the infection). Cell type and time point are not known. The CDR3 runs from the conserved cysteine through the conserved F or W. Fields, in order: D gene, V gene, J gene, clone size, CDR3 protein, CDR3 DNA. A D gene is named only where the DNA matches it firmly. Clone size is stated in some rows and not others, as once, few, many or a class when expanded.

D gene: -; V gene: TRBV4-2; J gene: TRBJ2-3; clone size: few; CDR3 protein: CASSQGAGRTTDTQYF; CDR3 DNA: TGTGCCAGCAGCCAAGGGGCGGGGAGGACCACAGATACGCAGTATTTT
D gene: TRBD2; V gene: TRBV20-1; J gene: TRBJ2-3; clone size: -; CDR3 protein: CSMRLAGGGTDTQYF; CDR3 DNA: TGCAGCATGAGACTAGCGGGGGGGGGCACAGATACGCAGTATTTT
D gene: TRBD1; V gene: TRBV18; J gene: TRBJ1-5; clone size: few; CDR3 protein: CASSQGAPSNQPQHF; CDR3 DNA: TGTGCCAGCTCACAGGGGGCCCCTAGCAATCAGCCCCAGCATTTT
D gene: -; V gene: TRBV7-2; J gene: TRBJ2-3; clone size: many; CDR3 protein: CASSFTDTQYF; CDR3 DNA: TGTGCCAGCAGCTTTACAGATACGCAGTATTTT
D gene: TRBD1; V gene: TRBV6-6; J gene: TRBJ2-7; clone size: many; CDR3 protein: CASSRDSYYEQYF; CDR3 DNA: TGTGCCAGCAGTCGGGACAGCTACTACGAGCAGTACTTC
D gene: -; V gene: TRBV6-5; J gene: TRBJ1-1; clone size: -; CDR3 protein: CASSKFRVNTEAFF; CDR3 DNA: TGTGCCAGCAGTAAATTCAGGGTAAACACTGAAGCTTTCTTT
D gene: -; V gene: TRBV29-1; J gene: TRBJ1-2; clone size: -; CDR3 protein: CSVVRFLEGGYTF; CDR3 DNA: TGCAGCGTTGTAAGGTTCCTAGAGGGAGGCTACACCTTC
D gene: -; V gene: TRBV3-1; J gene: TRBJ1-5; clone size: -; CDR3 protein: CASSSTSQPQHF; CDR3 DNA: TGTGCCAGCAGTTCTACCAGTCAGCCCCAGCATTTT
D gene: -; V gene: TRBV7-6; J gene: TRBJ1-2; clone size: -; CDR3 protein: CASSLAFPGYGYTF; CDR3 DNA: TGTGCCAGCAGCTTAGCCTTCCCGGGGTATGGCTACACCTTC
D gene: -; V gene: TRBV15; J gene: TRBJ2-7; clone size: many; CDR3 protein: CATRPGLLGQEQYF; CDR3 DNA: TGTGCCACCAGGCCGGGCCTACTAGGACAAGAGCAGTACTTC
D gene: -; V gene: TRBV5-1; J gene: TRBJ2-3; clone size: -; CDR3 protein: CASSRLRPTDTQYF; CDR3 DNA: TGCGCCAGCAGCCGTCTCAGGCCCACAGATACGCAGTATTTT
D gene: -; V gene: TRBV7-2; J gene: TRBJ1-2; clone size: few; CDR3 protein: CASSLGWAAGYGYTF; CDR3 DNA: TGTGCCAGCAGCTTAGGTTGGGCAGCGGGGTATGGCTACACCTTC
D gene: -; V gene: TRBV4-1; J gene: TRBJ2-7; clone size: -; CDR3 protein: CASANSGFKLRDYEQYF; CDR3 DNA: TGCGCCAGCGCGAACTCAGGGTTTAAACTTAGGGACTACGAGCAGTACTTC
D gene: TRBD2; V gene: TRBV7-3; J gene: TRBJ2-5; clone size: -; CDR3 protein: CASSPATRTSGGAEETQYF; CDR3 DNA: TGTGCCAGCAGCCCCGCTACCCGGACTAGCGGGGGGGCAGAAGAGACCCAGTACTTC
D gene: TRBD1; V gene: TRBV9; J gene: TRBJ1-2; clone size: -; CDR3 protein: CASSGPGTGGFGYTF; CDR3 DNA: TGTGCCAGCAGCGGTCCCGGGACAGGGGGCTTTGGCTACACCTTC
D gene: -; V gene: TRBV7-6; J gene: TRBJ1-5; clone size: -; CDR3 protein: CASSSTGSQPQHF; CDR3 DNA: TGTGCCAGCAGCTCCACAGGGTCTCAGCCCCAGCATTTT
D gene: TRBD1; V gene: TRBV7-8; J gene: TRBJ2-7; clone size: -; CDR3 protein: CASSSRWGTGLFEQYF; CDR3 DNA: TGTGCCAGCAGTTCCCGTTGGGGGACAGGATTGTTCGAGCAGTACTTC
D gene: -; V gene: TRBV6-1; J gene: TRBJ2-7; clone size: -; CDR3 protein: CASSGGRTAYEQYF; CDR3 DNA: TGTGCCAGCAGTGGGGGACGGACGGCCTACGAGCAGTACTTC
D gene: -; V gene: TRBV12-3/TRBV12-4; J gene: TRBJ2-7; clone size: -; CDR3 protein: CASSMEETYEQYF; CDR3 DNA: TGTGCCAGCAGTATGGAGGAGACCTACGAGCAGTACTTC
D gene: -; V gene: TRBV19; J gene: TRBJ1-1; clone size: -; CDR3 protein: CASSISPGPEAFF; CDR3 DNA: TGTGCCAGTAGTATATCTCCGGGACCTGAAGCTTTCTTT
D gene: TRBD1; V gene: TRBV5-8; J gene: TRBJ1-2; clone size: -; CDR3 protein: CASSLGTGFDTGYTF; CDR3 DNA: TGTGCCAGCAGCCTAGGGACAGGGTTTGATACCGGCTACACCTTC
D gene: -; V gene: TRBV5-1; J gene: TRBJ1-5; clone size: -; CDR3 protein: CASSLERMDQPQHF; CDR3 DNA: TGCGCCAGCAGCTTGGAGAGGATGGATCAGCCCCAGCATTTT
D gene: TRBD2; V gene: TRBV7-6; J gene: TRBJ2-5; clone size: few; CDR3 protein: CASSLAPDRAVAGGQETQYF; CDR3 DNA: TGTGCCAGCAGCTTAGCCCCGGATCGGGCCGTAGCGGGGGGTCAAGAGACCCAGTACTTC
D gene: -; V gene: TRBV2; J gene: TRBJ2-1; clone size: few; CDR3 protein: CASASTGIKQFF; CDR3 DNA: TGTGCCAGCGCCTCCACGGGGATAAAGCAGTTCTTC
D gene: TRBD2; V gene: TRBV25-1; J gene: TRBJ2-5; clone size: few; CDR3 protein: CASSDGFTSGAKETQYF; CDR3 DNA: TGTGCCAGCAGTGACGGATTTACTAGCGGGGCAAAAGAGACCCAGTACTTC
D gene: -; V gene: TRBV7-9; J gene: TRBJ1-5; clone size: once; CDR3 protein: CASSLKGSNQPQHF; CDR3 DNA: TGTGCCAGCAGCTTAAAAGGTTCCAATCAGCCCCAGCATTTT
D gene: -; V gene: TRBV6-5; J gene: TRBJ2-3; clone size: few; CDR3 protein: CASTSSADTQYF; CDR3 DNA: TGTGCCAGCACCTCTAGCGCAGATACGCAGTATTTT
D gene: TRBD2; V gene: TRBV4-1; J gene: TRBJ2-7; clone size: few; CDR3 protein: CASSQGERGSSYEQYF; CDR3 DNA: TGCGCCAGCAGCCAAGGAGAGCGGGGGAGCTCCTACGAGCAGTACTTC
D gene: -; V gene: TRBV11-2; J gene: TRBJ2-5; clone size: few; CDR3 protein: CASSLYFSAGFQETQYF; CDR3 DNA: TGTGCCAGCAGCTTATATTTTAGCGCGGGGTTTCAAGAGACCCAGTACTTC
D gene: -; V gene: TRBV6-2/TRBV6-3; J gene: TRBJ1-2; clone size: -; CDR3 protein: CASSYSAGTLGYTF; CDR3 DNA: TGTGCCAGCAGTTACTCGGCAGGGACCTTGGGCTACACCTTC
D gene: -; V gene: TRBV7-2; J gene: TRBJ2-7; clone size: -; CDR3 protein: CASSFLPEDYEQYF; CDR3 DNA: TGTGCCAGCAGCTTCCTCCCGGAAGACTACGAGCAGTACTTC
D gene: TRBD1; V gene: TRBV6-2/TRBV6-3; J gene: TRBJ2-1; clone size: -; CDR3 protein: CASSYSTGTNEQFF; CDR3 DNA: TGTGCCAGCAGTTACTCGACAGGGACCAATGAGCAGTTCTTC
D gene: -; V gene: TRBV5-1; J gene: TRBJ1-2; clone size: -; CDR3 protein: CASSLAPSLGLFYGYTF; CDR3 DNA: TGCGCCAGCAGCTTGGCCCCCTCTTTGGGGTTATTCTATGGCTACACCTTC
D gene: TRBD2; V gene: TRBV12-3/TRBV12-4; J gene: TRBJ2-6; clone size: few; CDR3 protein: CASKLREGFYDSGANVLTF; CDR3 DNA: TGTGCCAGCAAACTCAGGGAGGGTTTTTATGATTCTGGGGCCAACGTCCTGACTTTC
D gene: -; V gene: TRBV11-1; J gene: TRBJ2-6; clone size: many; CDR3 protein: CASSSFQYGSGANVLTF; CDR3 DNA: TGTGCCAGCAGCTCCTTCCAGTACGGCTCTGGGGCCAACGTCCTGACTTTC
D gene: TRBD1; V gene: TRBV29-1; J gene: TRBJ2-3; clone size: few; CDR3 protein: CSAAPGQIADTQYF; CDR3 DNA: TGCAGCGCCGCACCGGGACAGATCGCAGATACGCAGTATTTT
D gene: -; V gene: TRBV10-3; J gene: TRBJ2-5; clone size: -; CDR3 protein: CAISRDQSRETQYF; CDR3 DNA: TGTGCCATCAGTAGGGACCAGAGCCGGGAGACCCAGTACTTC
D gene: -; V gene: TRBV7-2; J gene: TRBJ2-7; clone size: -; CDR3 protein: CASSPQGGIYEQYF; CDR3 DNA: TGTGCCAGCAGCCCCCAAGGTGGGATCTACGAGCAGTACTTC
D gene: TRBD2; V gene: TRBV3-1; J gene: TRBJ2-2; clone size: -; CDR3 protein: CASSQELAGPGELFF; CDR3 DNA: TGTGCCAGCAGCCAAGAACTAGCGGGGCCGGGGGAGCTGTTTTTT
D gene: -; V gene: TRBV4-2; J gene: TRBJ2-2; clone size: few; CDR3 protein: CASSQHSRDTGELFF; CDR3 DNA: TGTGCCAGCAGCCAACACAGTCGTGACACCGGGGAGCTGTTTTTT
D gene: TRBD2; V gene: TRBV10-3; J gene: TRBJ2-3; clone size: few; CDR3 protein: CASSGGERGGITDTQYF; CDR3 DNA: TGTGCCAGCTCAGGAGGCGAACGGGGGGGAATCACAGATACGCAGTATTTT
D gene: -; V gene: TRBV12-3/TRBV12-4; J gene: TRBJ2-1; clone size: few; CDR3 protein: CASSFQFEQFF; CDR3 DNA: TGTGCCAGCAGTTTCCAGTTTGAGCAGTTCTTC
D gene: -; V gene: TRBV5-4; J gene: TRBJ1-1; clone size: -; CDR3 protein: CASSSGGDTEAFF; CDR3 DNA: TGTGCCAGCAGCTCGGGGGGAGACACTGAAGCTTTCTTT
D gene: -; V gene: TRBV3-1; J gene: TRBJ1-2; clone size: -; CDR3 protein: CASSQGQTRTYGYTF; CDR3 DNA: TGTGCCAGCAGCCAAGGGCAAACCCGAACTTATGGCTACACCTTC